This TCR beta chain was captured in a study of Ad26.COV2.S vaccination and SARS-CoV-2 variants. This clone was seen once. Its antigen remains unknown. General study results and limits: Similar non-spike TCR breadth was seen in vaccine and placebo recipients.

Stated treatment: around 19 received Ad26.COV2.S at low or high dose, single or two shots; 5 received placebo; per-sample allocation not given. At day 63 after the first vaccine or placebo injection, samples were drawn. Some clones are missing from TCRdb's copy, which holds only in-frame ones; the method was immunoSEQ multiplex PCR. The sample yields roughly 450,000 clones, 80% to 95% seen once. This CDR3 contains 16 residues. V shed 5 bases and J 2 bases; nucleotides not matched to a gene: 8. Germline loops: CDR1 SGHVS, CDR2 FQNEAQ. This chain joins TRBV7-8 and TRBJ2-1; 8 bases line up with TRBD1. Sequenced here: peripheral blood, sampled in a trial of Ad26.COV2.S vaccine versus placebo. The receptor comes from a person aged 18 to 65 who received the Ad26.COV2.S COVID-19 vaccine or a placebo. DNA for the CDR3: TGTGCCAGCAGCCTCACCGGGACAGGCGCCTACAATGAGCAGTTCTTC. Protein: CASSLTGTGAYNEQFF. Full variable domain (rest looked up from reference TRBV7-8 and TRBJ2-1): GAGVSQSPRYKVAKRGQDVALRCDPISGHVSLFWYQQALGQGPEFLTYFQNEAQLDKSGLPSDRFFAERPEGSVSTLKIQRTQQEDSAVYLCASSLTGTGAYNEQFFGPGTRLTVL.